The entry below describes one T cell receptor (beta chain). Its cognate antigen is unknown. This table comes from immunoSEQ multiplex PCR, and its TCRdb copy is limited to in-frame clones, with some not included. The table shows hundreds of thousands of clones, with 96% occurring only once. This entry comes from a study of shared clonotypes between healthy human individuals. Study-level findings and limits: The generation probabilities recorded for non-shared clonotypes fell below those of clonotypes shared by all four donors.

The CDR3 has 19 residues. Trimming cost V 5 bases and J 0 bases; bases outside gene matches: 15. Germline values: CDR1 LNHDA, CDR2 SQIVND (reference sequence). CD8 cells classed as naive were CD45RO-negative and positively selected for CCR7, excluding terminally differentiated effector memory CD45RA+ cells. This TCR was recovered from a woman aged 25 to 39 in good health. The V and J genes are TRBV19 and TRBJ1-3; 8 bases are shared with TRBD1. The source material was naive CD8+ T cells sorted from blood. In DNA form, the CDR3 reads TGTGCCAGTAGTCTATCCGGACAGGGCCCTGAGAGCTCTGGAAACACCATATATTTT. Its protein is CASSLSGQGPESSGNTIYF.